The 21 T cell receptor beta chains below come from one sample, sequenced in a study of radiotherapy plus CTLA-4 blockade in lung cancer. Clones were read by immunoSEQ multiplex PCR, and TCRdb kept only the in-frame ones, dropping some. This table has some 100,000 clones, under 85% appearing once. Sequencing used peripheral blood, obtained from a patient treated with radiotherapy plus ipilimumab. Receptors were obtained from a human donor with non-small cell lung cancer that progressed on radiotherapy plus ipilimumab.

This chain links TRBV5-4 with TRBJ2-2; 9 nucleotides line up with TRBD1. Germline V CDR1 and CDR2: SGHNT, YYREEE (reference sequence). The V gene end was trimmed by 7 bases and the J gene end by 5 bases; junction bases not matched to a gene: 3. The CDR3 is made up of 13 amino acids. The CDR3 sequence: CASGTGWTGELFF. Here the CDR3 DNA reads TGTGCCAGCGGGACAGGGTGGACCGGGGAGCTGTTTTTT.

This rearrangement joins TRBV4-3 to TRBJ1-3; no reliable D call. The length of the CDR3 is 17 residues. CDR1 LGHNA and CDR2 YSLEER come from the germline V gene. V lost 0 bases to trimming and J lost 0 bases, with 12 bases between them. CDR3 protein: CASSQDYSILSGNTIYF. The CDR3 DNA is TGCGCCAGCAGCCAAGATTACAGCATCCTCTCTGGAAACACCATATATTTT.

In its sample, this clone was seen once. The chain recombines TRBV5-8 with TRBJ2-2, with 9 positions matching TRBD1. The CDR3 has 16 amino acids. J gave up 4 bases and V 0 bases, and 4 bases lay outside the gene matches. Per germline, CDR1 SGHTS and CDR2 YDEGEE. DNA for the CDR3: TGTGCCAGCAGCTTGGGTGGGACAGGGCTCACCGGGGAGCTGTTTTTT. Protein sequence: CASSLGGTGLTGELFF.

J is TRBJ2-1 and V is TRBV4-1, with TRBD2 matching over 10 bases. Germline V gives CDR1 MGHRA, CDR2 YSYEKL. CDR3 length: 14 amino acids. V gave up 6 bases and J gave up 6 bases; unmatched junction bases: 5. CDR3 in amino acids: CASRAQRGGNEQFF. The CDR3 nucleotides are TGCGCCAGCAGGGCCCAGCGGGGGGGCAATGAGCAGTTCTTC.

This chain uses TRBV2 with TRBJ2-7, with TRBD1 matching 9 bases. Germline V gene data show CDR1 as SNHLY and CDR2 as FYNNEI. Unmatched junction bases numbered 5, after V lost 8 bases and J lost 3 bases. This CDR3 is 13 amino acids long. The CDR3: CASYRDRVYEQYF. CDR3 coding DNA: TGTGCCAGCTACAGGGACAGGGTCTACGAGCAGTACTTC.

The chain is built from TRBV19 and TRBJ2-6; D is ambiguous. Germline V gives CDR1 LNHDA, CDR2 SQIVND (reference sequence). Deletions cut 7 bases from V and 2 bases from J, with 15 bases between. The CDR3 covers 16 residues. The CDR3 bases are TGTGCCAGTACCCCTAGTAGGGTGGCTGGGGCCAACGTCCTGACTTTC. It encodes CASTPSRVAGANVLTF.

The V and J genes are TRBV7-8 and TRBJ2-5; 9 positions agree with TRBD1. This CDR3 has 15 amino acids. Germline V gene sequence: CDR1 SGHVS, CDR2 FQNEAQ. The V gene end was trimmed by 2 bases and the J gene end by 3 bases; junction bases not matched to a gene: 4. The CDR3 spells CASSLLGTGKETQYF. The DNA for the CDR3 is TGTGCCAGCAGCTTATTGGGGACAGGGAAAGAGACCCAGTACTTC.

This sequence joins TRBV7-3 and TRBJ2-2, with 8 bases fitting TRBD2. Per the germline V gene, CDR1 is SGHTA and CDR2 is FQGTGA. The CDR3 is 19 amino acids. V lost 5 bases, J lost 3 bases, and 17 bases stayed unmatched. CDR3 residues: CASSPWASGHLGDTGELFF. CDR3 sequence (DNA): TGTGCCAGCAGCCCATGGGCTAGCGGGCATCTAGGCGACACCGGGGAGCTGTTTTTT.

CDR3 in amino acids: CASSPRPGGGGYTF. For the CDR3, the DNA is TGCGCCAGCAGCCCACGGCCAGGGGGCGGTGGCTACACCTTC. This rearrangement joins TRBV4-3 to TRBJ1-2; 8 bases line up with TRBD1. In germline, CDR1 is LGHNA, CDR2 YSLEER. This CDR3 region has 14 residues. V was pared by 4 bases and J by 7 bases, with 8 bases of the junction left unmatched.

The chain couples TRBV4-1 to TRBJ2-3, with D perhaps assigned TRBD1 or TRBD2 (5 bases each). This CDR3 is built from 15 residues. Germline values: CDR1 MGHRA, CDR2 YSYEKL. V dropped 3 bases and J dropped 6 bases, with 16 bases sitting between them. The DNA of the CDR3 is TGCGCCAGCAGCCAGGGACCCAATTCTTGGGATACGCAGTATTTT. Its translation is CASSQGPNSWDTQYF.

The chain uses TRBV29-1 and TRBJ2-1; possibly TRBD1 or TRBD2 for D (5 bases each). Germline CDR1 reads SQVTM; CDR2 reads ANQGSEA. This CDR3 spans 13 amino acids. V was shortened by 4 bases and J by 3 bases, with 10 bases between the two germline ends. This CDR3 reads CSVGGTHYNEQFF. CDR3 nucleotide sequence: TGCAGCGTTGGAGGGACCCACTACAATGAGCAGTTCTTC.

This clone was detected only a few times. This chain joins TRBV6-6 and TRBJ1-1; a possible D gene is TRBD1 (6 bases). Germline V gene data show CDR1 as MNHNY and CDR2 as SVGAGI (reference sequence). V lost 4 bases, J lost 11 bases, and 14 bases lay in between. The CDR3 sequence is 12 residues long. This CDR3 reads CASSLRQGTAFF. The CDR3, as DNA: TGTGCCAGCAGTTTACGTCAGGGGACCGCTTTCTTT.

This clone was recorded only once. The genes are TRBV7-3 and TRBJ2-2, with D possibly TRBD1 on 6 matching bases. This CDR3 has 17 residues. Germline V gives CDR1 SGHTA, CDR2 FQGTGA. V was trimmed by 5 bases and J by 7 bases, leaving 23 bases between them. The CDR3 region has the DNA TGTGCCAGCAGCCCCGGGACAAGGTCTACCTTTGACGGGGAGCTGTTTTTT. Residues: CASSPGTRSTFDGELFF.

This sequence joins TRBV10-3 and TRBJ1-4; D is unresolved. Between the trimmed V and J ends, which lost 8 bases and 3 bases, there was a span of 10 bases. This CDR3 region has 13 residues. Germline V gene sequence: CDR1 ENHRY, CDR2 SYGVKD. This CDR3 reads CAIGPAANEKLFF. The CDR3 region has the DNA TGTGCCATCGGCCCCGCCGCTAATGAAAAACTGTTTTTT.

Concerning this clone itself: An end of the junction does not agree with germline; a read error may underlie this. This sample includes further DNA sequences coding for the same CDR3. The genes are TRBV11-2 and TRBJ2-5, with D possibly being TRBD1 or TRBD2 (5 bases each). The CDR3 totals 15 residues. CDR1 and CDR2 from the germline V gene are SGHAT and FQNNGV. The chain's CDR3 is CASSLDLGVQETQYF. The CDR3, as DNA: TGTGCCAGCAGCTTAGATCTGGGGGTGCAAGAGACTCAGTACTTC.

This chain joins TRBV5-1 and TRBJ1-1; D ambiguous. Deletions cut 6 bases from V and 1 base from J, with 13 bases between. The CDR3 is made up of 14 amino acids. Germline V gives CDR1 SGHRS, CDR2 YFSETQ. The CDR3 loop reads CASTLGSGNTEAFF. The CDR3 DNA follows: TGCGCCAGCACGCTTGGCTCGGGGAACACTGAAGCTTTCTTT.

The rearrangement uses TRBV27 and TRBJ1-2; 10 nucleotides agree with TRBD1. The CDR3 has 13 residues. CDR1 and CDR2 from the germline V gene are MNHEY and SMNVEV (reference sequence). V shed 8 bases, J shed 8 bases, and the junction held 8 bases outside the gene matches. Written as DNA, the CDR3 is TGTGCCAGCCAACGACAGGGGGCAGAAGGCTACACCTTC. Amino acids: CASQRQGAEGYTF.

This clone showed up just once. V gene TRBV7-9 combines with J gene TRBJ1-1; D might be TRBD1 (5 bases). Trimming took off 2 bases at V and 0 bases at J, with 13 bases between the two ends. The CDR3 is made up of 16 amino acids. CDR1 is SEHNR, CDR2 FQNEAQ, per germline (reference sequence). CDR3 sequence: CASSLIGAVVNTEAFF. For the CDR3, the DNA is TGTGCCAGCAGCTTAATCGGGGCAGTTGTGAACACTGAAGCTTTCTTT.

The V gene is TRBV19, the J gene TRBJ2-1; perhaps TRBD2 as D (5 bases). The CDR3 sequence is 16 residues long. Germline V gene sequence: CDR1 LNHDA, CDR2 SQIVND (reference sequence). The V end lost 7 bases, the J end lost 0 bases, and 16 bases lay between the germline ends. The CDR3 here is CASTLGLTSSYNEQFF. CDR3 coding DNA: TGTGCCAGTACCCTTGGACTCACAAGCTCCTACAATGAGCAGTTCTTC.

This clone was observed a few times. The CDR3 spells CASSLGTVGTDTQYF. For the CDR3, the DNA is TGTGCCAGCAGCCTAGGGACCGTAGGCACAGATACGCAGTATTTT. V gene TRBV9 combines with J gene TRBJ2-3; tentatively, D is TRBD1 or TRBD2 (5 bases each). CDR3 size: 15 residues. V was cut by 4 bases and J by 1 base, with 13 bases left in between. Germline assignment: CDR1 SGDLS and CDR2 YYNGEE.

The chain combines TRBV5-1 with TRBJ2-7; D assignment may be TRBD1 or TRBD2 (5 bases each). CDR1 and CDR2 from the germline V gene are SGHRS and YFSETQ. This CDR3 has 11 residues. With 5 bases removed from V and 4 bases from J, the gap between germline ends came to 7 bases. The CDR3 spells CASRGEYEQYF. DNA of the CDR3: TGCGCCAGCAGAGGGGAGTACGAGCAGTACTTC.